This is a list of T cell receptor beta chains from one sample in a study of control samples from healthy donors and cancer patients. Using immunoSEQ multiplex PCR, the repertoire was profiled, and TCRdb retains in-frame clones only, with some absent. The table lists about 160,000 clones, about 94% of them singletons. Sequenced sample: blood. The receptors were sampled from a middle-aged woman in good health. The CDR3 runs from the conserved cysteine through the conserved F or W. D genes are given only for firm matches. Not every row has a clone size; where given, it reads once, few, many or a size class.

D gene | clone size | J gene | V gene | CDR3 protein | CDR3 DNA
TRBD1 | NA | TRBJ1-1 | TRBV4-2 | CASSLSLEQGSMNTEAFF | TGTGCCAGCAGCCTTAGCCTCGAACAGGGGAGTATGAACACTGAAGCTTTCTTT
NA | NA | TRBJ1-1 | TRBV7-9 | CASSFQHTEAFF | TGTGCCAGCAGCTTTCAGCACACTGAAGCTTTCTTT
NA | NA | TRBJ1-6 | TRBV29-1 | CSVGTGNSPLHF | TGCAGCGTTGGGACGGGGAATTCACCCCTCCACTTT
TRBD1 | NA | TRBJ1-1 | TRBV2 | CASGTEMNTEAFF | TGTGCCAGCGGGACAGAAATGAACACTGAAGCTTTCTTT
TRBD1 | NA | TRBJ2-1 | TRBV7-9 | CASSLALRRWDSSNEQFF | TGTGCCAGCAGCTTAGCGCTAAGAAGATGGGACAGTTCCAATGAGCAGTTCTTC
TRBD1 | NA | TRBJ1-1 | TRBV19 | CASSISHTGAGLNTEAFF | TGTGCCAGTAGTATATCCCACACAGGGGCGGGGTTGAACACTGAAGCTTTCTTT
NA | NA | TRBJ2-2 | TRBV18 | CASSPGSGPNTGELFF | TGTGCCAGCTCCCCGGGGTCCGGGCCGAACACCGGGGAGCTGTTTTTT
TRBD1 | NA | TRBJ1-2 | TRBV5-5 | CASSQVTGVSGYTF | TGTGCCAGCAGCCAAGTGACAGGGGTCAGTGGCTACACCTTC
NA | NA | TRBJ1-3 | TRBV3-1/TRBV3-2 | CASSQAGNTIYF | TGTGCCAGCAGCCAGGCAGGAAACACCATATATTTT
NA | NA | TRBJ1-6 | TRBV7-9 | CASSLAQGPNSPLHF | TGTGCCAGCAGCTTAGCGCAGGGCCCAAATTCACCCCTCCACTTT
TRBD1 | NA | TRBJ1-1 | TRBV6-6 | CASSYGTGGPEAFF | TGTGCCAGCAGTTACGGGACAGGGGGACCTGAAGCTTTCTTT
NA | NA | TRBJ1-1 | TRBV4-2 | CASSQEGAVNTEAFF | TGTGCCAGCAGCCAAGAGGGCGCAGTGAACACTGAAGCTTTCTTT
NA | NA | TRBJ1-5 | TRBV2 | CASSATPWSNQPQHF | TGTGCCAGCAGCGCGACTCCATGGAGCAATCAGCCCCAGCATTTT
NA | NA | TRBJ2-5 | TRBV18 | CASSLDAQETQYF | TGTGCCAGCTCACTCGACGCCCAAGAGACCCAGTACTTC
NA | NA | TRBJ1-3 | TRBV7-8 | CASSLRGNSGNTIYF | TGTGCCAGCAGCTTAAGGGGGAACTCTGGAAACACCATATATTTT
TRBD2 | NA | TRBJ2-2 | TRBV5-1 | CASSLHGLAGEVGELFF | TGCGCCAGCAGCCTACACGGACTAGCGGGGGAGGTCGGGGAGCTGTTTTTT
NA | NA | TRBJ1-5 | TRBV5-5 | CASSLDRAVQPQHF | TGTGCCAGCAGCTTGGACCGCGCGGTTCAGCCCCAGCATTTT
TRBD1 | NA | TRBJ1-3 | TRBV7-8 | CASSPGTGGNTIYF | TGTGCCAGCAGCCCGGGGACAGGGGGAAACACCATATATTTT
NA | NA | TRBJ1-5 | TRBV30 | CAWSSTGRDQPQHF | TGTGCCTGGAGTAGTACAGGGAGGGATCAGCCCCAGCATTTT
NA | NA | TRBJ2-5 | TRBV19 | CASSIRGGETQYF | TGTGCCAGTAGTATCAGGGGTGGAGAGACCCAGTACTTC
NA | NA | TRBJ1-5 | TRBV4-1 | CASSQGRLRSNQPQHF | TGCGCCAGCAGCCAAGGCCGGTTGAGAAGCAATCAGCCCCAGCATTTT
TRBD1 | NA | TRBJ1-1 | TRBV5-1 | CASSLGQGNAEAFF | TGCGCCAGCAGCTTGGGACAGGGGAACGCTGAAGCTTTCTTT
NA | once | TRBJ2-4 | TRBV11-2 | CASSLYARLLLDIQYF | TGTGCCAGCAGCTTGTACGCCCGGCTCCTGCTGGACATTCAGTACTTC
TRBD1 | NA | TRBJ1-4 | TRBV5-1 | CASSRRTGPDEKLFF | TGCGCCAGCAGCCGGCGGACAGGGCCTGATGAAAAACTGTTTTTT
NA | NA | TRBJ1-1 | TRBV27 | CASSFSLNTEAFF | TGTGCCAGCAGTTTTAGTCTGAACACTGAAGCTTTCTTT
NA | few | TRBJ2-7 | TRBV6-2/TRBV6-3 | CASSYGVSYEQYF | TGTGCCAGCAGTTACGGGGTCTCCTACGAGCAGTACTTC
NA | NA | TRBJ2-2 | TRBV6-2/TRBV6-3 | CASSRFSGNTGELFF | TGTGCCAGCAGTCGGTTTAGCGGCAACACCGGGGAGCTGTTTTTT
NA | NA | TRBJ2-3 | TRBV7-6 | CASSLAVLASTDTQYF | TGTGCCAGCAGCTTAGCGGTGTTAGCTAGCACAGATACGCAGTATTTT
NA | NA | TRBJ2-7 | TRBV12-3/TRBV12-4 | CASSLHGYEQYF | TGTGCCAGCAGTTTACACGGTTACGAGCAGTACTTC
NA | NA | TRBJ1-6 | TRBV21-1 | CASSNGGTGTPNSPLHF | TGTGCCAGCAGCAACGGTGGTACCGGGACGCCTAATTCACCCCTCCACTTT
NA | NA | TRBJ2-7 | TRBV6-5 | CASSPGQNYEQYF | TGTGCCAGCAGCCCCGGACAGAATTACGAGCAGTACTTC
NA | NA | TRBJ2-3 | TRBV27 | CASITRGRITDTQYF | TGTGCCAGCATAACCCGAGGCAGGATCACAGATACGCAGTATTTT
TRBD1 | NA | TRBJ2-7 | TRBV6-5 | CASRNRPGQSYEQYF | TGTGCCAGCAGAAACCGTCCGGGACAGTCCTACGAGCAGTACTTC
NA | NA | TRBJ2-4 | TRBV10-2 | CASSEVVGVNIQYF | TGCGCCAGCAGTGAGGTTGTCGGGGTGAACATTCAGTACTTC
NA | NA | TRBJ2-1 | TRBV30 | CAWSTPGWGSTRDEQFF | TGTGCCTGGAGTACCCCGGGGTGGGGCTCCACCAGGGATGAGCAGTTCTTC
NA | NA | TRBJ2-2 | TRBV6-7 | CASSGPSSPAPENTGELFF | TGTGCCAGCAGCGGGCCCAGCAGTCCAGCGCCCGAGAACACCGGGGAGCTGTTTTTT
TRBD1 | NA | TRBJ1-5 | TRBV4-3 | CASSRQTGGGQPQHF | TGCGCCAGCAGCCGGCAGACAGGGGGCGGTCAGCCCCAGCATTTT
TRBD1 | NA | TRBJ2-3 | TRBV29-1 | CSDRGQGYTDTQYF | TGCAGCGACCGAGGACAGGGATACACAGATACGCAGTATTTT
NA | few | TRBJ2-2 | TRBV6-4 | CASREQGHGELFF | TGTGCCAGCAGGGAACAGGGCCACGGGGAGCTGTTTTTT
TRBD1 | NA | TRBJ2-7 | TRBV18 | CASSQGQLYYEQYF | TGTGCCAGCTCACAGGGACAGTTATACTACGAGCAGTACTTC
TRBD2 | NA | TRBJ2-5 | TRBV9 | CASSPRPQRGLRETQYF | TGTGCCAGCAGCCCGAGACCGCAGCGGGGGCTTAGGGAGACCCAGTACTTC
NA | NA | TRBJ1-2 | TRBV27 | CASRKQVGAYGYTF | TGTGCCAGCAGAAAACAGGTTGGGGCCTATGGCTACACCTTC
NA | NA | TRBJ1-1 | TRBV19 | CASTLGGLTEAFF | TGTGCCAGTACTCTCGGGGGGCTCACTGAAGCTTTCTTT
NA | NA | TRBJ1-2 | TRBV10-3 | CAISESVEGENYGYTF | TGTGCCATCAGTGAGTCCGTCGAAGGAGAAAACTATGGCTACACCTTC
TRBD1 | NA | TRBJ1-4 | TRBV7-9 | CASSATGTGGEKLFF | TGTGCCAGCAGCGCTACCGGGACAGGGGGGGAAAAACTGTTTTTT
NA | NA | TRBJ1-2 | TRBV5-4 | CASSLFEQYGYTF | TGTGCCAGCAGCTTGTTTGAACAGTATGGCTACACCTTC
NA | NA | TRBJ2-2 | TRBV2 | CASSVQHLTRGDTGELFF | TGTGCCAGCAGTGTACAGCATCTCACGAGGGGGGATACCGGGGAGCTGTTTTTT
NA | NA | TRBJ2-1 | TRBV19 | CASSTPSDNEQFF | TGTGCCAGTAGTACCCCCTCCGACAATGAGCAGTTCTTC
NA | once | TRBJ1-2 | TRBV9 | CASSSGSDGYTF | TGTGCCAGCAGCTCTGGGTCGGATGGCTACACCTTC
TRBD2 | once | TRBJ2-3 | TRBV9 | CASSAFGGGLTDTQYF | TGTGCCAGCAGCGCCTTTGGCGGGGGGTTGACAGATACGCAGTATTTT
NA | NA | TRBJ1-1 | TRBV9 | CASSVTGQGTEAFF | TGTGCCAGCAGCGTAACGGGTCAGGGGACTGAAGCTTTCTTT
NA | NA | TRBJ2-7 | TRBV9 | CASSVGGIGTYEQYF | TGTGCCAGCAGCGTAGGAGGGATTGGGACTTACGAGCAGTACTTC
TRBD1 | NA | TRBJ1-1 | TRBV19 | CASSLSHRGAYTEAFF | TGTGCCAGTAGTCTCTCCCACAGGGGGGCCTACACTGAAGCTTTCTTT